These 24 T cell receptor beta chains share one sample of origin, sequenced in a study of cytomegalovirus exposure and HLA in healthy donors. Primers included in the PCR were 60 Vbeta and 13 Jbeta primers. Here immunoSEQ multiplex PCR was the method, and the copy in TCRdb shows in-frame clones only, minus some. This table holds approximately 43,000 clones. The sample comprised PBMCs. All receptors come from a woman aged 25 to 39 in good health and CMV-seronegative.

This chain links TRBV7-2 with TRBJ2-3, with TRBD2 matching over 8 bases. From germline, CDR1 is SGHTA and CDR2 FQGNSA. Trimming cost V 6 bases and J 3 bases; bases outside gene matches: 2. The CDR3 is made up of 13 amino acids. The CDR3 is CASRGGGTDTQYF. The CDR3 coding sequence is TGTGCCAGCAGGGGCGGGGGGACAGATACGCAGTATTTT.

The V and J genes are TRBV19 and TRBJ1-5, with D unclear. V dropped 6 bases and J dropped 2 bases, with 11 bases sitting between them. CDR3 length: 14 residues. From germline, CDR1 is LNHDA and CDR2 SQIVND (reference sequence). CDR3 sequence reads: CASRLKSGNQPQHF. Written as DNA, the CDR3 is TGTGCCAGTAGGCTGAAATCAGGCAATCAGCCCCAGCATTTT. The full variable domain, in which reference TRBV19 and TRBJ1-5 provide the parts outside the CDR3, is DGGITQSPKYLFRKEGQNVTLSCEQNLNHDAMYWYRQDPGQGLRLIYYSQIVNDFQKGDIAEGYSVSREKKESFPLTVTSAQKNPTAFYLCASRLKSGNQPQHFGDGTRLSIL.

The chain has TRBV11-2 and TRBJ2-3, with a possible D match to TRBD2 (6 bases). The CDR3 length is 13 residues. Trimming took 5 bases from V and 8 from J, leaving 14 bases between them. Per germline, CDR1 SGHAT and CDR2 FQNNGV. The CDR3 sequence is CASSQGLPGTQYF. CDR3 in DNA: TGTGCCAGCAGCCAGGGACTGCCGGGTACGCAGTATTTT.

The chain is built from TRBV6-1 and TRBJ2-5; D is possibly TRBD2 (5 bases). Germline V gives CDR1 MNHNS, CDR2 SASEGT. The V and J ends lost 0 bases and 5 bases respectively, with 13 bases between them. This CDR3 has 15 amino acids. CDR3 sequence (DNA): TGTGCCAGCAGTGAAGCCGTACGGGGTAGGGAGACCCAGTACTTC. Residues: CASSEAVRGRETQYF.

The chain is built from TRBV6-5 and TRBJ2-7; 9 bases line up with TRBD1. The junction had 9 bases not matched to a gene; V was cut back by 7 bases and J by 5 bases. CDR3 size: 14 residues. Germline CDR1 is MNHEY and CDR2 is SVGAGI. Here the CDR3 DNA reads TGTGCCAGCAAACCCCGGGACAGGGCCCACGAGCAGTACTTC. Residues: CASKPRDRAHEQYF.

The chain joins TRBV7-9 to TRBJ2-7, with 7 nucleotides matching TRBD1. The CDR3 runs 13 residues. The V and J ends lost 5 bases and 6 bases, in that order; junction bases with no gene match: 7. Germline V gives CDR1 SEHNR, CDR2 FQNEAQ (reference sequence). The CDR3 loop is CASSPGQVGEQYF. In nucleotides, the CDR3 is TGTGCCAGCAGCCCAGGACAGGTGGGCGAGCAGTACTTC.

Notes on this clone: Sequence at one end of the junction differs from germline and may be a read error. The chain employs TRBV15 and TRBJ1-2; a weak D match, TRBD1 (5 bases). The CDR3 runs 16 residues. The germline V gene has CDR1 LNHNV and CDR2 YYDKDF (reference sequence). The CDR3 region has the DNA TGTGCCACCAGAAGAGTCCCAAGCGGAGGGGTTTTTGGCTACACCTTC. Translating gives CATRRVPSGGVFGYTF. Full variable domain (missing parts from reference TRBV15 and TRBJ1-2): DAMVIQNPRYQVTQFGKPVTLSCSQTLNHNVMYWYQQKSSQAPKLLFHYYDKDFNNEADTPDNFQSRRPNTSFCFLDIRSPGLGDTAMYLCATRRVPSGGVFGYTFGSGTRLTVV.

This CDR3 is CASSPNDPGQGYHEQYF. CDR3 nucleotide sequence: TGTGCCAGCAGTCCTAATGACCCGGGACAGGGATATCACGAGCAGTACTTC. This chain connects TRBV28 to TRBJ2-7; TRBD1 agrees at 9 bases. CDR1 is MDHEN, CDR2 SYDVKM, per germline. CDR3 length: 17 residues. With 5 bases clipped from V and 5 bases from J, the junction kept 16 bases outside the gene matches.

V and J are TRBV9 and TRBJ1-2; 7 positions agree with TRBD1. Germline V lookup: CDR1 SGDLS, CDR2 YYNGEE. This CDR3 has 14 residues. The J segment lost 4 bases and the V segment lost 3 bases, leaving 6 bases of the junction unmatched. This CDR3 is CASSAIGDSYGYTF. In nucleotides, the CDR3 is TGTGCCAGCAGCGCCATAGGGGACAGCTATGGCTACACCTTC.

The CDR3 protein is CASSLGSGGNNEQFF. The CDR3 DNA is TGCGCCAGCAGCTTGGGGAGCGGGGGAAACAATGAGCAGTTCTTC. This sequence joins TRBV5-1 and TRBJ2-1, with 8 bases aligning to TRBD2. Germline assignment: CDR1 SGHRS and CDR2 YFSETQ. Unmatched junction bases numbered 4, after V lost 0 bases and J lost 5 bases. The CDR3 totals 15 residues.

The chain links TRBV13 to TRBJ1-1; 9 nucleotides match TRBD1. Trimming cost V 5 bases and J 2 bases; bases outside gene matches: 12. CDR1 is PRHDT and CDR2 is FYEKMQ in the germline V gene (reference sequence). This CDR3 has 17 amino acids. The CDR3 protein is CASSLKQGADRNTEAFF. The DNA for the CDR3 is TGTGCCAGCAGCCTAAAACAGGGGGCGGACCGAAACACTGAAGCTTTCTTT.

The chain couples TRBV5-1 to TRBJ2-7, with 7 bases fitting TRBD2. V gave up 1 base and J gave up 5 bases; unmatched junction bases: 12. Germline values: CDR1 SGHRS, CDR2 YFSETQ. The CDR3 extends over 16 amino acids. CDR3 region: CASSLFGGGPSDEQYF. The DNA of the CDR3 is TGCGCCAGCAGCTTGTTTGGGGGAGGGCCTTCCGACGAGCAGTACTTC.

The gene calls are TRBV18 and TRBJ1-4; D unresolved. Trimming stripped 6 bases from V and 0 bases from J, with 26 bases between. Germline values: CDR1 KGHSH, CDR2 LQKENI. CDR3 size: 20 residues. The CDR3 spells CASSPDVGLTLAATNEKLFF. CDR3 DNA: TGTGCCAGCTCGCCCGATGTGGGCCTAACTCTCGCAGCAACTAATGAAAAACTGTTTTTT.

V gene TRBV6-5 combines with J gene TRBJ1-2, with D possibly matching TRBD1 (6 bases). The ends were cut back, 5 bases at V and 5 bases at J, with 15 bases in the middle. The germline V gene has CDR1 MNHEY and CDR2 SVGAGI. This CDR3 has 14 amino acids. The CDR3 DNA reads as TGTGCCAGCAGTACGGGGGGACAACCATATGGCTACACCTTC. Residues: CASSTGGQPYGYTF.

The J gene is TRBJ2-1, the V gene TRBV9; TRBD2 agrees at 7 bases. The CDR3 covers 14 residues. V trimming: 2 bases; J trimming: 10 bases; junction bases outside the gene matches: 9. The germline V gene encodes CDR1 SGDLS and CDR2 YYNGEE. CDR3 sequence: CASSVDPTGGEQFF. The CDR3 DNA sequence: TGTGCCAGCAGCGTTGACCCTACGGGAGGCGAGCAGTTCTTC.

This chain uses TRBV7-9 with TRBJ2-5; D might be TRBD2 (5 bases). The germline V gene has CDR1 SEHNR and CDR2 FQNEAQ (reference sequence). The V gene lost 2 bases and the J gene lost 5 bases, with 15 bases spanning the gap. CDR3 length equals 15 residues. The CDR3 is CASSLFGGEMETQYF. The CDR3 bases are TGTGCCAGCAGCTTATTCGGTGGGGAGATGGAGACCCAGTACTTC.

V gene TRBV7-9 combines with J gene TRBJ1-1; 9 bases line up with TRBD1. Trimming removed 6 bases from V and 3 bases from J; junction bases left unmatched: 5. CDR1 is SEHNR and CDR2 is FQNEAQ in the germline V gene (reference sequence). The CDR3 contains 14 residues. The chain's CDR3 is CASRGQGFDTEAFF. CDR3 in DNA: TGTGCCAGCAGGGGACAGGGATTCGACACTGAAGCTTTCTTT.

CDR3 amino acids: CAPELRGSTDTQYF. The DNA of the CDR3 is TGTGCCCCAGAGTTGCGGGGGAGCACAGATACGCAGTATTTT. The V gene is TRBV10-3, the J gene TRBJ2-3; 7 nucleotides agree with TRBD2. CDR3 size: 14 residues. V dropped 11 bases and J dropped 0; count of bases not matched to a gene: 8. Germline V gene sequence: CDR1 ENHRY, CDR2 SYGVKD.

The CDR3 region has the DNA TGTGCCAGCAGCGTAGGACAGGGGGGAACCTACGAGCAGTACTTC. The encoded protein is CASSVGQGGTYEQYF. This chain uses TRBV9 with TRBJ2-7; 9 bases align to TRBD1. The trim removed 0 bases at V and 2 bases at J, leaving 3 bases unmatched. The germline V gene encodes CDR1 SGDLS and CDR2 YYNGEE. The CDR3 spans 15 residues.

The chain couples TRBV29-1 to TRBJ2-7, with 7 bases lining up with TRBD2. The V gene end was trimmed by 6 bases and the J gene end by 1 base; junction bases not matched to a gene: 3. The CDR3 length is 12 residues. The germline CDR1 and CDR2 sequences are SQVTM and ANQGSEA. CDR3 in amino acids: CSVGGGSYEQYF. The CDR3 DNA is TGCAGCGTGGGGGGGGGATCCTACGAGCAGTACTTC.

This clone is identified as medium-sized from frequency. In DNA, the CDR3 is TGTGCCAGCAGTTGGACTAGCAGCTACGAGCAGTACTTC. Protein product: CASSWTSSYEQYF. J is TRBJ2-7 and V is TRBV6-1, with 8 bases fitting TRBD2. Germline CDR1 reads MNHNS; CDR2 reads SASEGT. Germline trimming cut 5 bases from V and 3 bases from J; bases unmatched to any gene: 3. The length of the CDR3 is 13 residues.

This chain joins TRBV29-1 and TRBJ2-7, with D possibly TRBD1 on 5 matching bases. V gave up 4 bases and J gave up 7 bases, with 11 bases separating them. Germline CDR1 and CDR2: SQVTM and ANQGSEA. The CDR3 extends over 11 amino acids. The CDR3, as DNA: TGCAGCGTTGTACAGGTGGGGGAGCAGTACTTC. Its translation: CSVVQVGEQYF.

The V call is TRBV6-5, the J call TRBJ2-7; no clear D. With 2 bases removed from V and 0 bases from J, the gap between germline ends came to 5 bases. The CDR3 is 13 amino acids. CDR1 MNHEY and CDR2 SVGAGI come from the germline V gene. This chain's CDR3 is CASSYGNSYEQYF. CDR3 nucleotides: TGTGCCAGCAGTTACGGCAACTCCTACGAGCAGTACTTC.

The chain couples TRBV30 to TRBJ1-4; 9 bases match TRBD1. The CDR3 extends over 15 amino acids. Germline assignment: CDR1 GTSNPN and CDR2 SVGIG (reference sequence). V gave up 2 bases and J gave up 7 bases; unmatched junction bases: 8. This CDR3 reads CAWSQQQGASEKLFF. For the CDR3, the DNA is TGTGCCTGGAGTCAACAACAGGGGGCGAGTGAAAAACTGTTTTTT.